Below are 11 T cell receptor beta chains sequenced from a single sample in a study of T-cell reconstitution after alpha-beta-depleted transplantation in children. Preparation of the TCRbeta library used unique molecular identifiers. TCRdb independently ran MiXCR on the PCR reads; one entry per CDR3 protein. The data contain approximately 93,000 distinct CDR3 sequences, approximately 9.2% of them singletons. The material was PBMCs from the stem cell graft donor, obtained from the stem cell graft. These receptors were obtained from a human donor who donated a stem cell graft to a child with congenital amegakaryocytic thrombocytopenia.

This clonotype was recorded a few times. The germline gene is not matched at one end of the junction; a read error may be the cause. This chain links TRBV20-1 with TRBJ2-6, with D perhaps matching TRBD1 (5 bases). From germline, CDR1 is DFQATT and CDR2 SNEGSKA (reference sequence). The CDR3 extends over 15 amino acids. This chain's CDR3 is CSASAGPPGANGLTF. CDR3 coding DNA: TGCAGTGCTAGCGCCGGTCCCCCTGGGGCCAACGGCCTGACTTTC.

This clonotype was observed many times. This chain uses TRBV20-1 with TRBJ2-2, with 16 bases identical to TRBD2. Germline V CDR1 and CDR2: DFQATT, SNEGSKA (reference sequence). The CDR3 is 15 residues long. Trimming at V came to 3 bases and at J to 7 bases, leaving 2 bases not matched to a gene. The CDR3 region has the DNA TGCAGTGCTAGGGGGACTAGCGGGAGGGTCGGGGAGCTGTTTTTT. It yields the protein CSARGTSGRVGELFF.

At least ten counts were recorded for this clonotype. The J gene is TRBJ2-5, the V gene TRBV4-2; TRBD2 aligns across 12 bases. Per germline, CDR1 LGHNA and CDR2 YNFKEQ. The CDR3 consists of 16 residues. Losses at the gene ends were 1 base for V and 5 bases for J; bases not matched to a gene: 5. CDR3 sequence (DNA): TGTGCCAGCAGCCAAGCAGACACTAGCGGGGGGGAGACCCAGTACTTC. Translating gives CASSQADTSGGETQYF.

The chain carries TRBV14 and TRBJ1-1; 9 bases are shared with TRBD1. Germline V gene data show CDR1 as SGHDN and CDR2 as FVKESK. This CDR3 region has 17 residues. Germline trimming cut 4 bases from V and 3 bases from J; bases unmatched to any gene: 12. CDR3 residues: CASSPYRGRLSDTEAFF. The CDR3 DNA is TGTGCCAGCAGCCCTTACAGGGGGCGGCTCTCGGACACTGAAGCTTTCTTT.

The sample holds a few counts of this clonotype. This CDR3 is CASSLATGRDSGNTIYF. CDR3 DNA: TGCGCCAGCAGCTTGGCGACAGGCCGCGACTCTGGAAACACCATATATTTT. This chain joins TRBV5-1 and TRBJ1-3, with D perhaps matching TRBD1 (6 bases). Trimming pared 0 bases from V and 0 bases from J, leaving 13 bases between. The CDR3 covers 17 residues. CDR1 is SGHRS and CDR2 is YFSETQ in the germline V gene. Variable domain in full (rest from reference TRBV5-1 and TRBJ1-3): KAGVTQTPRYLIKTRGQQVTLSCSPISGHRSVSWYQQTPGQGLQFLFEYFSETQRNKGNFPGRFSGRQFSNSRSEMNVSTLELGDSALYLCASSLATGRDSGNTIYFGEGSWLTVV.

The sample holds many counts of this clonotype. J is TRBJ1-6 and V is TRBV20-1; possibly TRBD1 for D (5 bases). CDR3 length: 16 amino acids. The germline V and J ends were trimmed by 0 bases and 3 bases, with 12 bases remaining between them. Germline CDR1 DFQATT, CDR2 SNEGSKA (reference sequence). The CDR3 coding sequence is TGCAGTGCTAGAGATCCGAAGGACAACTATAATTCACCCCTCCACTTT. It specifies CSARDPKDNYNSPLHF.

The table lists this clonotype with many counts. The DNA for the CDR3 is TGCAGTGCTTGGGGTGGCAGCACGGCGCATGGCTACACCTTC. Its translation: CSAWGGSTAHGYTF. V gene TRBV20-1 combines with J gene TRBJ1-2; D unresolved. Germline-derived CDR1 and CDR2 are DFQATT and SNEGSKA (reference sequence). Trimming pared 5 bases from V and 6 bases from J, leaving 19 bases between. The CDR3 runs to 14 residues.

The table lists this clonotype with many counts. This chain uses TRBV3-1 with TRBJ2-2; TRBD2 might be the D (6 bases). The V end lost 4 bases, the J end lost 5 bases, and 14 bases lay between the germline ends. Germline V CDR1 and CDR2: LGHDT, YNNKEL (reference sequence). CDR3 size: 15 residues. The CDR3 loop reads CASSRYNSGTGELFF. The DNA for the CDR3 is TGTGCCAGCAGCCGATATAATAGCGGTACCGGGGAGCTGTTTTTT.

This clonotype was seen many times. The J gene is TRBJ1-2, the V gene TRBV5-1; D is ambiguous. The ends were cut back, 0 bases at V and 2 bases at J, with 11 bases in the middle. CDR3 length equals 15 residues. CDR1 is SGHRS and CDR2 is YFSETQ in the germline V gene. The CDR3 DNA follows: TGCGCCAGCAGCTTGGGACCGGGGTCGAACTATGGCTACACCTTC. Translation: CASSLGPGSNYGYTF.

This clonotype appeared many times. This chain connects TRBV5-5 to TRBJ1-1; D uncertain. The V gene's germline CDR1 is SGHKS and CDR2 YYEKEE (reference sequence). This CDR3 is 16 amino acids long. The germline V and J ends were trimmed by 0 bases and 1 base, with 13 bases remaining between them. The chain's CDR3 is CASSLVGSRTNTEAFF. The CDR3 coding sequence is TGTGCCAGCAGCTTGGTAGGGTCCAGGACGAACACTGAAGCTTTCTTT. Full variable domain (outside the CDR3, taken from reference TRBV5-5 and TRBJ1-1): DAGVTQSPTHLIKTRGQQVTLRCSPISGHKSVSWYQQVLGQGPQFIFQYYEKEERGRGNFPDRFSARQFPNYSSELNVNALLLGDSALYLCASSLVGSRTNTEAFFGQGTRLTVV.

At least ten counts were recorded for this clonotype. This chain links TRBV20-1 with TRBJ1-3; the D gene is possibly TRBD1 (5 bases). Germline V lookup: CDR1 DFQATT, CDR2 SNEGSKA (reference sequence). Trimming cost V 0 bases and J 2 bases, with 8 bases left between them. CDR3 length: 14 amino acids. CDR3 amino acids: CSARDQGTGNTIYF. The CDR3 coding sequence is TGCAGTGCTAGAGACCAGGGAACTGGAAACACCATATATTTT.